The 14 T cell receptor beta chains given below trace back to one sample, sequenced in a study of molecular identifiers for immune sequencing clone quantification (dated by TCRdb to about 2018). Receptor amplification or capture employed PCR. The listed sequencing device is Illumina HiSeq 4000. TCRdb reprocessing: public reads trimmed at Q25 with fastp, clones called with MiXCR, in-frame beta chains kept. Identical CDR3 protein sequences are pooled into one entry, listed with their most common genes and DNA. The sample has 600,000 to 650,000 distinct CDR3 sequences on record, 20% of them singletons. The ten largest clones represent about 0.9% of the sample. Specimen: naive CD8+ T cells from blood, with Jurkat cell RNA spiked in. The cell subset or site label of this sample denotes: FACS-sorted CD8+CD4-CCR7+CD45RA+ naive T cells. These receptors all come from a human donor in good health. Some libraries in this study had Jurkat cell RNA spiked in.

This clonotype has ten or more counts. This chain connects TRBV4-1 to TRBJ1-2; D remains ambiguous. The V gene lost 0 bases and the J gene lost 3 bases, with 8 bases spanning the gap. The germline CDR1 and CDR2 sequences are MGHRA and YSYEKL. The CDR3 is 14 amino acids. The CDR3 DNA reads TGCGCCAGCAGCCAAGACGGGCTGGACTATGGCTACACCTTC. The encoded protein is CASSQDGLDYGYTF.

This clonotype occurred a few times. J is TRBJ2-7 and V is TRBV27, with D possibly being TRBD1 or TRBD2 (5 bases each). CDR1 and CDR2 from the germline V gene are MNHEY and SMNVEV (reference sequence). This CDR3 is 14 amino acids long. Trimming took off 4 bases at V and 2 bases at J, with 12 bases between the two ends. CDR3 residues: CASSSGLNTYEQYF. The CDR3 region has the DNA TGTGCCAGCAGTTCGGGGCTTAATACCTACGAGCAGTACTTC.

This clonotype was counted at least ten times. The chain uses TRBV5-4 and TRBJ2-3, with 10 bases aligning to TRBD2. The germline V gene has CDR1 SGHNT and CDR2 YYREEE (reference sequence). Trimming cost V 4 bases and J 6 bases; bases outside gene matches: 8. The CDR3 sequence is 15 residues long. CDR3 region: CASSQQAGGPDTQYF. For the CDR3, the DNA is TGTGCCAGCAGCCAACAAGCGGGAGGGCCGGATACGCAGTATTTT.

This clonotype was observed at least ten times. The chain links TRBV29-1 to TRBJ2-5, with 7 bases lining up with TRBD2. Germline CDR1 is SQVTM and CDR2 is ANQGSEA. V shed 1 base, J shed 5 bases, and the junction held 19 bases outside the gene matches. The CDR3 runs to 18 residues. CDR3 coding DNA: TGCAGCGTTGAAGTTTTAGGTCTAGGGAGGGTGTTGACGGAGACCCAGTACTTC. Residues: CSVEVLGLGRVLTETQYF.

This clonotype was observed at least ten times. The chain carries TRBV5-1 and TRBJ2-7; 12 bases map to TRBD2. CDR1 is SGHRS and CDR2 is YFSETQ in the germline V gene. The CDR3 contains 17 residues. Unmatched junction bases numbered 13, after V lost 2 bases and J lost 7 bases. The CDR3 region has the DNA TGCGCCAGCAGCTTCGGACTAGCGGGACCTACCGGGGGGGAGCAGTACTTC. It codes for CASSFGLAGPTGGEQYF.

This clonotype has a count of ten or more. The V gene is TRBV14, the J gene TRBJ2-2, with D unresolved. Trimming removed 1 base from V and 8 bases from J, with 11 bases in between. The CDR3 extends over 14 amino acids. CDR1 is SGHDN and CDR2 is FVKESK in the germline V gene. CDR3 in DNA: TGTGCCAGCAGCCAAGTTCAGCTTTTTGGGGAGCTGTTTTTT. Translation gives CASSQVQLFGELFF. Full variable domain (outside the CDR3, taken from reference TRBV14 and TRBJ2-2): EAGVTQFPSHSVIEKGQTVTLRCDPISGHDNLYWYRRVMGKEIKFLLHFVKESKQDESGMPNNRFLAERTGGTYSTLKVQPAELEDSGVYFCASSQVQLFGELFFGEGSRLTVL.

This clonotype was recorded at least ten times. The chain uses TRBV27 and TRBJ2-3; 7 bases agree with TRBD1. This CDR3 has 15 amino acids. Per the germline V gene, CDR1 is MNHEY and CDR2 is SMNVEV (reference sequence). J was trimmed by 9 bases and V by 6 bases; bases with no gene match: 15. In DNA form, the CDR3 reads TGTGCCAGCAGCTCTGACAGGGCAGGCAGATGGACGCAGTATTTT. This sequence encodes CASSSDRAGRWTQYF.

With respect to this clonotype: It may be a read error: a sequence one base away is much more abundant. V usage is TRBV29-1 and J usage is TRBJ2-3, with D possibly being TRBD1 or TRBD2 (8 bases each). The CDR3 runs 16 residues. The germline gives CDR1 SQVTM, CDR2 ANQGSEA. The CDR3 sequence is CSVRGQGLVLTDTRYF. In DNA, the CDR3 is TGCAGCGTCCGAGGACAGGGACTAGTTCTCACAGATACGCGGTATTTT.

The genes are TRBV27 and TRBJ2-7, with 13 bases that match TRBD2. The germline V gene encodes CDR1 MNHEY and CDR2 SMNVEV (reference sequence). The CDR3 runs to 16 residues. V shed 10 bases, J shed 4 bases, and the junction held 13 bases outside the gene matches. The CDR3 DNA reads as TGTGCCACCAAAACCGGGACTAGCGGGGTCTTTTACGAGCAGTACTTC. Amino acid sequence: CATKTGTSGVFYEQYF.

As concerns this clonotype: With a much larger clone just one base away, this may be a read error. It is likely a read error, because the conserved phenylalanine at the end of the CDR3 is missing. This chain connects TRBV4-3 to TRBJ2-7; D possibly corresponds to TRBD2 (5 bases). Trimming pared 1 base from V and 0 bases from J, leaving 7 bases between. In germline, CDR1 is LGHNA, CDR2 YSLEER. The CDR3 contains 14 residues. The CDR3 region is CASSQGETSYEQYL. In DNA, the CDR3 is TGCGCCAGCAGCCAAGGGGAGACCTCCTACGAGCAGTACCTC.

This clonotype was recorded a few times. This rearrangement joins TRBV7-9 to TRBJ2-5; D is ambiguous. V was pared by 4 bases and J by 1 base, with 7 bases between. From germline, CDR1 is SEHNR and CDR2 FQNEAQ (reference sequence). The CDR3 spans 13 residues. The CDR3 DNA is TGTGCCAGCAGCTCGCTAGTCCAAGAGACCCAGTACTTC. It yields the protein CASSSLVQETQYF.

In its sample, this clonotype was seen many times. This chain uses TRBV6-6 with TRBJ2-3, with D perhaps TRBD1 (5 bases). The germline gives CDR1 MNHNY, CDR2 SVGAGI (reference sequence). This CDR3 spans 16 amino acids. The V end was cut by 8 bases, the J end by 2 bases, with 20 bases between. CDR3: CASLLSGPTYTDTQYF. The DNA of the CDR3 is TGTGCCAGCCTACTGTCAGGGCCGACCTACACAGATACGCAGTATTTT.

At least ten counts were recorded for this clonotype. V and J are TRBV4-3 and TRBJ2-7, with TRBD2 matching over 10 bases. Trimming removed 3 bases from V and 3 bases from J; junction bases left unmatched: 5. The CDR3 runs to 15 residues. Per the germline V gene, CDR1 is LGHNA and CDR2 is YSLEER. The CDR3 loop reads CASSHGTSAGYEQYF. CDR3 coding DNA: TGCGCCAGCAGCCACGGGACTAGCGCAGGCTACGAGCAGTACTTC.

In its sample, this clonotype was seen many times. The chain links TRBV6-2 or TRBV6-3 to TRBJ2-5; 9 nucleotides line up with TRBD2. The CDR3 length is 14 residues. Germline V CDR1 and CDR2: MNHEY, SVGEGT. Trimming removed 4 bases from V and 1 base from J; junction bases left unmatched: 1. The CDR3 nucleotides read TGTGCCAGCAGTTGGACTAGCGCCCAAGAGACCCAGTACTTC. Translated: CASSWTSAQETQYF.